Below are 28 T cell receptor beta chains sequenced from a single sample in a study of CD8 T cells in ankylosing spondylitis. From the 5' RACE reads, TCRdb called clonotypes with MiXCR, one entry per CDR3 protein. The table lists some 270,000 distinct CDR3 sequences, more than 25% of them singletons. The sequencing input was blood, either unsorted or a sorted T cell fraction (not recorded which). The receptors originated from a male donor with ankylosing spondylitis or in good health (not recorded which).

The CDR3: CASSFLGFYEQFF. In nucleotides, the CDR3 is TGTGCCAGCAGTTTTCTAGGGTTCTATGAGCAGTTCTTC. The V call is TRBV7-9, the J call TRBJ2-1; no firm D call. Trimming left V 6 bases short and J 8 bases short, with 14 bases between. Germline CDR1 SEHNR, CDR2 FQNEAQ (reference sequence). CDR3 length: 13 amino acids.

This clonotype was found many times. The gene calls are TRBV6-1 and TRBJ2-7; possible D gene TRBD1, 6 bases. The CDR3 runs 14 residues. With 7 bases removed from V and 2 bases from J, the gap between germline ends came to 15 bases. Germline-derived CDR1 and CDR2 are MNHNS and SASEGT. The CDR3 sequence is CASKQQGSAYEQYF. In DNA, the CDR3 is TGTGCCAGCAAGCAACAGGGATCTGCCTACGAGCAGTACTTC.

The chain combines TRBV9 with TRBJ2-2; 7 positions match TRBD2. Germline CDR1 and CDR2: SGDLS and YYNGEE. V lost 4 bases to trimming and J lost 1 base; unmatched junction nucleotides: 4. This CDR3 spans 15 amino acids. CDR3 bases: TGTGCCAGCAGCCCCAGCGGGGTGAACACCGGGGAGCTGTTTTTT. This codes for CASSPSGVNTGELFF.

This clonotype was seen only a few times. The chain combines TRBV20-1 with TRBJ2-1; either TRBD1 or TRBD2 may supply D (6 bases each). Trimming took 5 bases from V and 5 from J, leaving 16 bases between them. Germline V CDR1 and CDR2: DFQATT, SNEGSKA (reference sequence). The CDR3 loop spans 14 amino acids. In nucleotides, the CDR3 is TGCAGTGCTCAAGAGGGGGGCCCTGACAATGAGCAGTTCTTC. Amino acids: CSAQEGGPDNEQFF.

This clonotype was observed a single time. This chain joins TRBV7-2 and TRBJ2-7; 8 bases match TRBD1. This CDR3 is 13 amino acids long. V shed 2 bases, J shed 5 bases, and the junction held 2 bases outside the gene matches. The V gene's germline CDR1 is SGHTA and CDR2 FQGNSA. CDR3 DNA: TGTGCCAGCAGCTTACAGGGGGCCGACGAGCAGTACTTC. This translates into CASSLQGADEQYF.

This clonotype was counted only a few times. The chain links TRBV10-3 to TRBJ1-2, with unresolved D. V was trimmed by 6 bases and J by 6 bases, leaving 17 bases between them. Germline V gene sequence: CDR1 ENHRY, CDR2 SYGVKD. The CDR3 spans 14 residues. Here the CDR3 DNA reads TGTGCCATCAGAGAAGACACGGGGTGGGATGGCTACACCTTC. Its protein product is CAIREDTGWDGYTF.

This clonotype was seen a single time. The CDR3 DNA follows: TGCAGCGCCCGGGGGGGGCATACTAATGAAAAACTGTTTTTT. The encoded protein is CSARGGHTNEKLFF. This rearrangement joins TRBV29-1 to TRBJ1-4; possibly TRBD1 for D (6 bases). The CDR3 sequence is 14 residues long. Germline CDR1 and CDR2: SQVTM and ANQGSEA. Between the trimmed V and J ends, which lost 7 bases and 2 bases, there was a span of 14 bases.

The J gene is TRBJ2-7, the V gene TRBV4-1; D remains unclear. The ends were cut back, 0 bases at V and 4 bases at J, with 10 bases in the middle. This CDR3 spans 14 amino acids. Germline V gene data show CDR1 as MGHRA and CDR2 as YSYEKL. The CDR3 DNA reads TGCGCCAGCAGCCAAGAAATGGGCGTTTACGAGCAGTACTTC. Its translation: CASSQEMGVYEQYF.

V is TRBV9 and J is TRBJ2-1; D uncertain. V gave up 0 bases and J gave up 4 bases, with 14 bases separating them. The CDR3 runs 16 residues. Germline CDR1 SGDLS, CDR2 YYNGEE. The DNA of the CDR3 is TGTGCCAGCAGCGTAGATCTGGTCGCCGCTTACAATGAGCAGTTCTTC. Residues: CASSVDLVAAYNEQFF.

The rearrangement links TRBV20-1 to TRBJ2-7; D uncertain. V lost 6 bases, J lost 2 bases, and 8 bases lay in between. The CDR3 loop spans 11 amino acids. The V gene's germline CDR1 is DFQATT and CDR2 SNEGSKA (reference sequence). DNA of the CDR3: TGCAGTGCCCGTAGGCCCTACGAGCAGTACTTC. Protein: CSARRPYEQYF.

This clonotype was counted a few times. The chain joins TRBV7-2 to TRBJ2-3; D gene ambiguous. Germline loops: CDR1 SGHTA, CDR2 FQGNSA. There are 14 residues in the CDR3. The V gene lost 2 bases and the J gene lost 2 bases, with 8 bases spanning the gap. In DNA form, the CDR3 reads TGTGCCAGCAGCTTAAATTATTACACAGATACGCAGTATTTT. Its protein is CASSLNYYTDTQYF.

In DNA form, the CDR3 reads TGTGCCAGCAAAACGGACGGATCCTACGAGCAGTACTTC. Its protein product is CASKTDGSYEQYF. The chain uses TRBV7-2 and TRBJ2-7; no clear D gene. Germline loops: CDR1 SGHTA, CDR2 FQGNSA. The germline V and J ends were trimmed by 7 bases and 1 base, with 11 bases remaining between them. This CDR3 has 13 residues.

This chain uses TRBV6-1 with TRBJ2-7; D tentatively reads TRBD1 or TRBD2 (5 bases each). CDR1 MNHNS and CDR2 SASEGT come from the germline V gene. The length of the CDR3 is 13 residues. Trimming cost V 7 bases and J 7 bases, with 17 bases left between them. The chain's CDR3 is CASTNWDPWEQYF. As DNA, the CDR3 is TGTGCCAGCACAAACTGGGACCCTTGGGAGCAGTACTTC.

This clonotype was counted many times. The chain is built from TRBV7-2 and TRBJ2-3; 9 bases match TRBD2. The CDR3 extends over 15 amino acids. Trimming took 5 bases from V and 0 from J; bases not matched to a gene: 3. In germline, CDR1 is SGHTA, CDR2 FQGNSA. The CDR3 reads CASSASGASTDTQYF. In nucleotides, the CDR3 is TGTGCCAGCAGCGCTAGCGGGGCGAGCACAGATACGCAGTATTTT.

In this sample, this clonotype turned up a few times. Written as DNA, the CDR3 is TGTGCCACCAGCAGAGGTAGCGGGATTAATGAGCAGTTCTTC. Translated, it gives CATSRGSGINEQFF. V and J are TRBV15 and TRBJ2-1; 8 bases align to TRBD2. V was clipped by 1 base and J by 7 bases; unmatched bases: 3. The CDR3 has 14 amino acids. CDR1 LNHNV and CDR2 YYDKDF come from the germline V gene (reference sequence).

The rearrangement uses TRBV29-1 and TRBJ1-2; maybe TRBD1 (6 bases). Germline CDR1 and CDR2: SQVTM and ANQGSEA. This CDR3 comprises 14 residues. Trimming shortened V by 7 bases and J by 4 bases, and 19 bases separated the two germline ends. The CDR3 spells CSAQHRVTGYGYTF. The CDR3 coding sequence is TGCAGCGCCCAACACAGGGTGACGGGCTATGGCTACACCTTC.

V and J are TRBV28 and TRBJ2-7; no definite D call. V lost 4 bases, J lost 0 bases, and 7 bases lay in between. CDR3 length: 13 residues. In germline, CDR1 is MDHEN, CDR2 SYDVKM. This chain's CDR3 is CASSWRSSYEQYF. In DNA form, the CDR3 reads TGTGCCAGCAGTTGGCGGAGCTCCTACGAGCAGTACTTC.

This clonotype showed up just a few times. This chain connects TRBV9 to TRBJ2-7; D not certain. Germline CDR1 is SGDLS and CDR2 is YYNGEE. The CDR3 is made up of 14 amino acids. With 3 bases removed from V and 6 bases from J, the gap between germline ends came to 16 bases. CDR3 sequence reads: CASSAESTYAEQYF. The CDR3 region has the DNA TGTGCCAGCAGCGCCGAATCCACGTATGCCGAGCAGTACTTC.

The gene calls are TRBV20-1 and TRBJ1-5, with TRBD1 as a possible D gene (5 bases). Germline assignment: CDR1 DFQATT and CDR2 SNEGSKA (reference sequence). This CDR3 spans 16 amino acids. Trimming left V 1 base short and J 0 bases short, with 13 bases between. This chain's CDR3 is CSARAPGTYSNQPQHF. CDR3 in DNA: TGCAGTGCTAGAGCCCCCGGGACGTATAGCAATCAGCCCCAGCATTTT.

The V gene is TRBV15, the J gene TRBJ2-7; possibly TRBD1 or TRBD2 for D (5 bases each). V was pared by 0 bases and J by 6 bases, with 9 bases between. The germline gives CDR1 LNHNV, CDR2 YYDKDF (reference sequence). The CDR3 length is 13 residues. CDR3 bases: TGTGCCACCAGCAGAGACAATGGGGGCGAGCAGTACTTC. Translation: CATSRDNGGEQYF.

This chain links TRBV5-1 with TRBJ1-6; D perhaps matches TRBD1 (5 bases). The germline V and J ends were trimmed by 4 bases and 7 bases, with 9 bases remaining between them. The CDR3 loop spans 13 amino acids. Germline CDR1 reads SGHRS; CDR2 reads YFSETQ. The CDR3 DNA follows: TGCGCCAGCAGCGGGGAGGGGAATTCACCCCTCCACTTT. Its translation: CASSGEGNSPLHF. Combining the CDR3 with reference TRBV5-1 and TRBJ1-6 gives the whole variable domain KAGVTQTPRYLIKTRGQQVTLSCSPISGHRSVSWYQQTPGQGLQFLFEYFSETQRNKGNFPGRFSGRQFSNSRSEMNVSTLELGDSALYLCASSGEGNSPLHFGNGTRLTVT.

The chain is built from TRBV27 and TRBJ2-7, with a tentative D call TRBD2 (6 bases). Looked up from germline, CDR1 is MNHEY and CDR2 is SMNVEV (reference sequence). The CDR3 spans 13 residues. V gave up 5 bases and J gave up 4 bases, with 12 bases separating them. The CDR3 DNA is TGTGCCAGCAGTCACCCCGGGGGTTACGAGCAGTACTTC. Amino acid sequence: CASSHPGGYEQYF.

This clonotype was recorded once. V gene TRBV28 combines with J gene TRBJ2-5, with 9 positions matching TRBD1. V shed 5 bases, J shed 6 bases, and the junction held 7 bases outside the gene matches. The CDR3 covers 14 residues. CDR1 MDHEN and CDR2 SYDVKM come from the germline V gene. CDR3 sequence: CASSARDREQTQYF. The CDR3 region has the DNA TGTGCCAGCAGTGCCCGGGACAGGGAACAGACCCAGTACTTC.

V is TRBV15 and J is TRBJ2-3; D is possibly TRBD1 or TRBD2 (6 bases each). V lost 5 bases to trimming and J lost 4 bases, with 19 bases between them. The CDR3 has 16 residues. CDR1 LNHNV and CDR2 YYDKDF come from the germline V gene (reference sequence). The CDR3 bases are TGTGCCACCAGCTCCTCGGGGGCTAGCTTCGCAGATACGCAGTATTTT. It is translated as CATSSSGASFADTQYF. Combining the CDR3 with reference TRBV15 and TRBJ2-3 gives the whole variable domain DAMVIQNPRYQVTQFGKPVTLSCSQTLNHNVMYWYQQKSSQAPKLLFHYYDKDFNNEADTPDNFQSRRPNTSFCFLDIRSPGLGDTAMYLCATSSSGASFADTQYFGPGTRLTVL.

This clonotype was observed a handful of times. The V and J genes are TRBV7-2 and TRBJ2-3; no reliable D call. Trimming left V 0 bases short and J 0 bases short, with 7 bases between. Per germline, CDR1 SGHTA and CDR2 FQGNSA. The CDR3 covers 15 residues. CDR3 coding DNA: TGTGCCAGCAGCTTAGCGCCAGGAAGCACAGATACGCAGTATTTT. Protein product: CASSLAPGSTDTQYF.

The chain employs TRBV6-2 or TRBV6-3 and TRBJ2-2; D possibly corresponds to TRBD1 (5 bases). CDR1 and CDR2 from the germline V gene are MNHEY and SVGEGT. The CDR3 is made up of 21 amino acids. Between the trimmed V and J ends, which lost 3 bases and 0 bases, there was a span of 26 bases. The CDR3 is CASSYFFVSARQSANTGELFF. CDR3 in DNA: TGTGCCAGCAGTTATTTCTTTGTCTCAGCTCGACAGTCCGCGAACACCGGGGAGCTGTTTTTT.

To note about this clonotype: At one boundary the junction diverges from the germline segment, which might be a read error. The V gene is TRBV20-1, the J gene TRBJ2-3; perhaps TRBD1 as D (6 bases). This CDR3 has 17 residues. From germline, CDR1 is DFQATT and CDR2 SNEGSKA (reference sequence). The CDR3 nucleotides read TGCTGTGCTTTTGAGGGGGATTTTAGAGCTAGCACAGATACGCAGTATTTT. Residues: CCAFEGDFRASTDTQYF.

This clonotype was seen a handful of times. The chain couples TRBV6-1 to TRBJ2-2, with D possibly matching TRBD2 (5 bases). There are 12 residues in the CDR3. From germline, CDR1 is MNHNS and CDR2 SASEGT. V shed 8 bases and J shed 5 bases, with 9 bases lying between them. CDR3 in DNA: TGTGCCAGCCCGGACTGGACCGGGGAGCTGTTTTTT. It yields the protein CASPDWTGELFF.